This T cell receptor beta chain stems from a study of control samples from healthy donors and cancer patients. Assay: immunoSEQ multiplex PCR; the TCRdb copy retains only in-frame clones and omits some. The profile shows about 190,000 clones, roughly nine tenths of them singletons. V was cut by 1 base and J by 5 bases, with 12 bases left in between. Germline V gene data show CDR1 as LGHDT and CDR2 as YNNKEL (reference sequence). There are 15 residues in the CDR3. The sample was blood. The receptor was isolated from a man aged 25 to 45 in good health. V and J are TRBV3-1 (or the pseudogene TRBV3-2) and TRBJ1-5; D is unresolved. The CDR3 sequence: CASSQGLSVYQPQHF. DNA of the CDR3: TGTGCCAGCAGCCAAGGATTATCGGTTTATCAGCCCCAGCATTTT.